Described below is a single T cell receptor beta chain sequence and its context. Its cognate antigen is unknown. The V gene lost 5 bases and the J gene lost 0 bases, with 8 bases spanning the gap. The CDR3 sequence is 14 residues long. Germline CDR1 reads MNHNY; CDR2 reads SVGAGI (reference sequence). This sample is part of a study of T cell responses to AZD1222 COVID-19 vaccine. The analysis combined second doses at about 4 or about 12 weeks. Study outcomes and limitations: None of the repertoires were sampled until the peak T cell response had passed.

Data came from immunoSEQ multiplex PCR; TCRdb stores just in-frame clones and leaves some out. The top ten clones hold 0.85% to 1.2% of a sample with some 130,000 clones, 80% to 95% of them seen once. The chain links TRBV6-6 to TRBJ1-3; D is unclear. The material sequenced was peripheral blood, taken 28 days after the second AZD1222 dose. This sequence was found in an adult who received the AZD1222 COVID-19 vaccine. Here the CDR3 DNA reads TGTGCCAGCAGTCATCTTAACTCTGGAAACACCATATATTTT. It codes for CASSHLNSGNTIYF.